One sample yielded the 16 T cell receptor beta chains listed below, sequenced in a study of shared clonotypes between healthy human individuals. Produced via immunoSEQ multiplex PCR; TCRdb's table is partial and in-frame only. This repertoire shows roughly 1.4 million clones, about 98.5% found once; its top ten account for roughly 0.36%. Sequenced sample: naive CD4+ T cells sorted from blood. Specified subset: CD45RA+ positively selected. The receptors were gathered from a man aged 30-40 years in good health.

V usage is TRBV11-1 and J usage is TRBJ2-1; 7 bases agree with TRBD2. After removal of 1 base from V and 0 bases from J, the junction contained 3 bases not matched to a gene. Germline-derived CDR1 and CDR2 are SGHAT and FQDESV (reference sequence). The CDR3 length is 16 residues. CDR3 region: CASSLGLADSYNEQFF. CDR3 coding DNA: TGTGCCAGCAGCTTAGGGCTAGCGGACTCCTACAATGAGCAGTTCTTC.

This clone was seen only once. The chain's CDR3 is CASSEGQFGPEAFF. In DNA, the CDR3 is TGTGCCAGCAGTGAGGGACAGTTTGGTCCTGAAGCTTTCTTT. This rearrangement joins TRBV6-1 to TRBJ1-1, with 7 bases lining up with TRBD1. The CDR3 runs 14 residues. Per the germline V gene, CDR1 is MNHNS and CDR2 is SASEGT. J gave up 6 bases and V 3 bases, and 7 bases lay outside the gene matches.

In its sample, this clone was seen once. V and J are TRBV27 and TRBJ2-7, with a tentative D call TRBD2 (5 bases). CDR1 and CDR2 (germline): MNHEY, SMNVEV (reference sequence). V lost 5 bases and J 0 bases, leaving 8 bases between the germline ends. CDR3 length: 13 residues. The CDR3 bases are TGTGCCAGCAGTAGTCTAGCCTCCTACGAGCAGTACTTC. It translates to CASSSLASYEQYF.

This chain joins TRBV10-1 and TRBJ2-2; D not resolved. Per germline, CDR1 WNHNN and CDR2 SYGVQD (reference sequence). Trimming removed 4 bases at V and 3 bases at J, with 6 bases between. The CDR3 covers 13 residues. CDR3 sequence reads: CASSGGYTGELFF. The CDR3, as DNA: TGCGCCAGCAGTGGAGGATACACCGGGGAGCTGTTTTTT.

The chain is built from TRBV27 and TRBJ1-1, with no clear D. This CDR3 comprises 15 residues. Germline CDR1 and CDR2: MNHEY and SMNVEV (reference sequence). Trimming stripped 0 bases from V and 1 base from J, with 9 bases between. CDR3 sequence reads: CASSLSSPENTEAFF. As DNA, the CDR3 is TGTGCCAGCAGTTTATCTTCCCCGGAGAACACTGAAGCTTTCTTT.

This chain links TRBV30 with TRBJ2-3; D remains ambiguous. The germline V gene has CDR1 GTSNPN and CDR2 SVGIG (reference sequence). The V end was cut by 0 bases, the J end by 1 base, with 8 bases between. The CDR3 extends over 14 amino acids. The CDR3 spells CAWSVDGRTDTQYF. The CDR3 region has the DNA TGTGCCTGGAGTGTGGACGGACGCACAGATACGCAGTATTTT.

The chain has TRBV9 and TRBJ2-3, with unresolved D. The germline V and J ends were trimmed by 0 bases and 4 bases, with 6 bases remaining between them. CDR3 length equals 13 residues. Germline V gene sequence: CDR1 SGDLS, CDR2 YYNGEE. The CDR3 loop is CASSVVSADTQYF. CDR3 DNA sequence: TGTGCCAGCAGCGTAGTTTCAGCAGATACGCAGTATTTT.

The chain couples TRBV7-9 to TRBJ2-5; D gene uncertain. Trimming took 5 bases from V and 5 from J, leaving 15 bases between them. This CDR3 is built from 14 residues. From germline, CDR1 is SEHNR and CDR2 FQNEAQ (reference sequence). This chain's CDR3 is CASSTRLSVETQYF. The CDR3 DNA reads as TGTGCCAGCAGCACGCGACTCAGCGTGGAGACCCAGTACTTC.

The chain recombines TRBV28 with TRBJ2-5, with 8 bases that match TRBD2. There are 15 residues in the CDR3. Germline V gene sequence: CDR1 MDHEN, CDR2 SYDVKM. Germline trimming cut 6 bases from V and 2 bases from J; bases unmatched to any gene: 8. This CDR3 reads CASSVSGDKQETQYF. Here the CDR3 DNA reads TGTGCCAGCAGCGTTAGCGGGGACAAACAAGAGACCCAGTACTTC.

CDR3 amino acids: CASSPSGSEEQYF. In DNA, the CDR3 is TGTGCCAGCAGTCCTAGCGGGAGTGAAGAGCAGTACTTC. The chain recombines TRBV28 with TRBJ2-7; 10 bases map to TRBD2. From germline, CDR1 is MDHEN and CDR2 SYDVKM. This CDR3 comprises 13 residues. V lost 5 bases to trimming and J lost 7 bases; unmatched junction nucleotides: 5.

This chain connects TRBV5-1 to TRBJ2-1; 7 positions match TRBD1. V was clipped by 6 bases and J by 2 bases; unmatched bases: 5. CDR3 size: 14 residues. Germline V CDR1 and CDR2: SGHRS, YFSETQ. The CDR3: CASKLDRAYNEQFF. The CDR3 DNA is TGCGCCAGCAAACTAGACAGGGCCTACAATGAGCAGTTCTTC.

Written as DNA, the CDR3 is TGTGCCAGCAGCCTGCGAGGAGTGGTACCTTTCTTT. Translating gives CASSLRGVVPFF. This chain uses TRBV5-6 with TRBJ1-1; D call uncertain. V was trimmed by 4 bases and J by 12 bases, leaving 16 bases between them. Germline lookup yields CDR1 SGHDT and CDR2 YYEEEE. The CDR3 is made up of 12 amino acids.

This sequence joins TRBV5-5 and TRBJ1-4; no reliable D call. The V gene lost 3 bases and the J gene lost 8 bases, with 5 bases spanning the gap. CDR1 SGHKS and CDR2 YYEKEE come from the germline V gene (reference sequence). CDR3 length: 11 amino acids. The CDR3 reads CASSWAEKLFF. CDR3 bases: TGTGCCAGCAGCTGGGCGGAAAAACTGTTTTTT. The entire variable domain, with the rest obtained from reference TRBV5-5 and TRBJ1-4, is as follows: DAGVTQSPTHLIKTRGQQVTLRCSPISGHKSVSWYQQVLGQGPQFIFQYYEKEERGRGNFPDRFSARQFPNYSSELNVNALLLGDSALYLCASSWAEKLFFGSGTQLSVL.

This sequence joins TRBV15 and TRBJ1-4, with 9 bases identical to TRBD1. This CDR3 has 16 amino acids. V was pared by 1 base and J by 3 bases, with 3 bases of the junction left unmatched. CDR1 is LNHNV and CDR2 is YYDKDF in the germline V gene (reference sequence). This CDR3 is CATSRGGQGSNEKLFF. The DNA of the CDR3 is TGTGCCACCAGCAGAGGGGGACAGGGTTCTAATGAAAAACTGTTTTTT.

The J gene is TRBJ2-7, the V gene TRBV21-1. TRBV21-1 is designated a pseudogene. The CDR3 length is 13 residues. The CDR3 spells CASSSKGGTGWYF. The DNA of the CDR3 is TGTGCCAGCAGCAGTAAGGGGGGAACAGGGTGGTACTTC.

The chain recombines TRBV13 with TRBJ2-1; D unresolved. The CDR3 runs 15 residues. Germline V CDR1 and CDR2: PRHDT, FYEKMQ (reference sequence). Trimming cost V 2 bases and J 4 bases, with 12 bases left between them. This chain's CDR3 is CASSLMASIYNEQFF. In DNA, the CDR3 is TGTGCCAGCAGCTTAATGGCTAGTATTTACAATGAGCAGTTCTTC.